These T cell receptor beta chains were read from a single sample in a study of cytomegalovirus exposure and HLA in healthy donors. Libraries were prepared by immunoSEQ multiplex PCR; TCRdb keeps only in-frame clonotypes and omits some of them. The sample comprises more than 140,000 clones, almost 85% of which are singletons, and 1.9% rests with the top ten. Material: PBMCs. These receptor sequences come from a woman aged 40 to 50 in good health and CMV-seronegative. CDR3s include the opening cysteine and the closing phenylalanine or tryptophan. A D gene is named only where the DNA matches it firmly. Not every row has a clone size; where given, it reads once, few, many or a size class.

cdr3_length	j_call	v_call	d_call	clone_size	cdr3_aa	cdr3_nt
17	TRBJ2-7	TRBV6-1	-	few	CASSGQLRHSGATEQYF	TGTGCCAGCAGTGGTCAGCTCCGTCATTCAGGGGCGACCGAGCAGTACTTC
14	TRBJ2-5	TRBV5-6	-	-	CASSLRASFETQYF	TGTGCCAGCAGCTTGCGGGCTAGCTTCGAGACCCAGTACTTC
14	TRBJ1-1	TRBV5-1	-	few	CASSLNSRNTEAFF	TGCGCCAGCAGCCTTAACAGCCGAAACACTGAAGCTTTCTTT
13	TRBJ2-1	TRBV7-2	-	-	CASSLPPSNEQFF	TGTGCCAGCAGCCTACCGCCTAGCAATGAGCAGTTCTTC
17	TRBJ1-5	TRBV21-1	-	few	CASSTTKDLFANQPQHF	TGTGCCAGCAGCACGACTAAGGACCTATTCGCCAATCAGCCCCAGCATTTT
14	TRBJ1-2	TRBV9	TRBD1	-	CASSLNRGGYGYTF	TGTGCCAGCAGCCTAAACAGGGGAGGCTATGGCTACACCTTC
15	TRBJ2-7	TRBV5-4	-	once	CASSLGRKTFFEQYF	TGTGCCAGCAGCTTGGGGAGGAAGACCTTTTTCGAGCAGTACTTC
15	TRBJ2-3	TRBV7-3	TRBD2	few	CASSFSSGSTDTQYF	TGTGCCAGCAGCTTCAGTAGCGGGAGCACAGATACGCAGTATTTT
12	TRBJ1-1	TRBV28	TRBD1	-	CASSLQSRGAFF	TGTGCCAGCAGTTTGCAGTCCAGGGGGGCTTTCTTT
16	TRBJ2-1	TRBV11-1	TRBD2	-	CASSAGLASIYNEQFF	TGTGCCAGCAGCGCCGGACTAGCGTCTATCTACAATGAGCAGTTCTTC
15	TRBJ2-1	TRBV27	-	-	CASRLDTLSYNEQFF	TGTGCCAGCAGGCTGGACACCCTCTCCTACAATGAGCAGTTCTTC